The TCR beta chain under discussion was sequenced for a study of identifying expanded T cells in peripheral blood. As concerns this clone: The antigen is not known.

Clones were sequenced by immunoSEQ multiplex PCR, and TCRdb holds only the in-frame ones, with some missing. The sample lists about 90,000 clones, roughly 87% occurring once. During the collection period, no donor immune events like infections were recorded. The CDR3 length is 15 residues. Germline assignment: CDR1 SGHDT and CDR2 YYEEEE. V lost 4 bases to trimming and J lost 1 base; unmatched junction nucleotides: 3. Findings of the study overall: Clone count variance between approximately two-week samples rose with total template count.

This chain joins TRBV5-6 and TRBJ1-1; the match to TRBD1 covers 11 bases. The TCR comes from a person aged 18 to 70 in good health. Sequencing used blood. The CDR3 DNA reads TGTGCCAGCAGCAAAGGACAGGGGGCGAACACTGAAGCTTTCTTT. Translated: CASSKGQGANTEAFF. The variable domain in full, completed from reference TRBV5-6 and TRBJ1-1, reads DAGVTQSPTHLIKTRGQQVTLRCSPKSGHDTVSWYQQALGQGPQFIFQYYEEEERQRGNFPDRFSGHQFPNYSSELNVNALLLGDSALYLCASSKGQGANTEAFFGQGTRLTVV.